Listed below are T cell receptor beta chains from one sample, sequenced in a study of regulatory T cells in long-lasting Graves disease. TCRdb re-analysed the multiplex PCR reads in MiXCR, keeping a single row per CDR3 protein. In the table there are around 230,000 distinct CDR3 sequences, around 16% of which are singletons. The sequenced sample was peripheral blood mononuclear cells (PBMCs), obtained at new diagnosis, from a patient treated with antithyroid drugs. These receptors were obtained from a female donor with Graves disease. CDR3s include the opening cysteine and the closing phenylalanine or tryptophan. The order of the fields is CDR3 protein, CDR3 DNA, D gene, V gene, clone size, J gene. The D gene is left open where the match is weak. Clone size, where shown, is once, few, many, or a class for clones that have expanded.

cdr3_aa: CASSVEGAGGSDEQFF; cdr3_nt: TGTGCCAGCAGCGTAGAGGGAGCGGGGGGGAGCGATGAGCAGTTCTTC; d_call: TRBD2; v_call: TRBV9; clone_size: many; j_call: TRBJ2-1
cdr3_aa: CASSRNRANGNTIYF; cdr3_nt: TGTGCCAGCAGTAGGAACAGGGCTAATGGAAACACCATATATTTT; d_call: .; v_call: TRBV2; clone_size: many; j_call: TRBJ1-3
cdr3_aa: CATSDGQGDQETQYF; cdr3_nt: TGTGCCACCAGTGATGGACAGGGTGATCAAGAGACCCAGTACTTC; d_call: TRBD1; v_call: TRBV24-1; clone_size: many; j_call: TRBJ2-5
cdr3_aa: CASSPSDATEAFF; cdr3_nt: TGTGCCAGCAGCCCTTCGGATGCTACTGAAGCTTTCTTT; d_call: .; v_call: TRBV9; clone_size: many; j_call: TRBJ1-1
cdr3_aa: CASTLTGLETQYF; cdr3_nt: TGTGCCAGCACCCTAACAGGGTTAGAGACCCAGTACTTC; d_call: .; v_call: TRBV3-1; clone_size: many; j_call: TRBJ2-5
cdr3_aa: CASSRGGTGGQETQYF; cdr3_nt: TGTGCCAGCAGTCGAGGGGGGACAGGGGGACAAGAGACCCAGTACTTC; d_call: TRBD1; v_call: TRBV28; clone_size: many; j_call: TRBJ2-5
cdr3_aa: CASSSNRDYSTGELFF; cdr3_nt: TGTGCCAGCAGCTCCAACAGGGACTATAGCACCGGGGAGCTGTTTTTT; d_call: .; v_call: TRBV7-9; clone_size: many; j_call: TRBJ2-2
cdr3_aa: CGGGGNTEAFF; cdr3_nt: TGTGGAGGGGGAGGAAACACTGAAGCTTTCTTT; d_call: .; v_call: TRBV6-1; clone_size: many; j_call: TRBJ1-1
cdr3_aa: CASSYSLDRDQHF; cdr3_nt: TGTGCCAGCAGTTACTCGCTGGACAGGGATCAGCATTTT; d_call: TRBD1; v_call: TRBV6-5; clone_size: many; j_call: TRBJ1-5
cdr3_aa: CSVEKDTGELFF; cdr3_nt: TGCAGCGTTGAAAAGGACACCGGGGAGCTGTTTTTT; d_call: .; v_call: TRBV29-1; clone_size: .; j_call: TRBJ2-2
cdr3_aa: CASSKEPGPLGSPLHF; cdr3_nt: TGTGCCAGCAGCAAAGAGCCGGGGCCCTTGGGTTCACCCCTCCACTTT; d_call: .; v_call: TRBV9; clone_size: many; j_call: TRBJ1-6
cdr3_aa: CAWTFSPGQGYGYTF; cdr3_nt: TGTGCCTGGACCTTCTCACCGGGACAGGGGTATGGCTACACCTTC; d_call: TRBD1; v_call: TRBV30; clone_size: .; j_call: TRBJ1-2
cdr3_aa: CASSLETGTYEQYF; cdr3_nt: TGTGCCAGCAGCTTAGAAACAGGGACCTACGAGCAGTACTTC; d_call: .; v_call: TRBV7-9; clone_size: many; j_call: TRBJ2-7
cdr3_aa: CATRTGWLNTEAFF; cdr3_nt: TGTGCCACCCGGACGGGTTGGTTGAACACTGAAGCTTTCTTT; d_call: .; v_call: TRBV19; clone_size: .; j_call: TRBJ1-1
cdr3_aa: CASGRGSGRAYEQYF; cdr3_nt: TGTGCCAGCGGCCGGGGTAGCGGGAGGGCCTACGAGCAGTACTTC; d_call: TRBD2; v_call: TRBV12-3/TRBV12-4; clone_size: .; j_call: TRBJ2-7
cdr3_aa: CSASRPGFPSTDTQYF; cdr3_nt: TGCAGTGCTAGCCGCCCGGGGTTCCCTAGCACAGATACGCAGTATTTT; d_call: .; v_call: TRBV20-1; clone_size: many; j_call: TRBJ2-3
cdr3_aa: CASSESATRSQPQHF; cdr3_nt: TGTGCCAGCAGTGAATCAGCGACCCGCAGTCAGCCCCAGCATTTT; d_call: .; v_call: TRBV6-1; clone_size: many; j_call: TRBJ1-5
cdr3_aa: CAVSDVVAGGTDTQYF; cdr3_nt: TGTGCCGTCAGTGATGTGGTAGCGGGGGGCACAGATACGCAGTATTTT; d_call: TRBD2; v_call: TRBV10-3; clone_size: many; j_call: TRBJ2-3
cdr3_aa: CSARVQGSAANYGYTF; cdr3_nt: TGCAGTGCTAGGGTCCAGGGGTCCGCAGCTAACTATGGCTACACCTTC; d_call: .; v_call: TRBV20-1; clone_size: many; j_call: TRBJ1-2
cdr3_aa: CAISESRSSTDTQYF; cdr3_nt: TGTGCCATCAGTGAGTCCCGATCTAGCACAGATACGCAGTATTTT; d_call: .; v_call: TRBV10-3; clone_size: .; j_call: TRBJ2-3
cdr3_aa: CACSGISYNEQFF; cdr3_nt: TGTGCCTGTTCGGGAATCTCCTACAATGAGCAGTTCTTC; d_call: .; v_call: TRBV30; clone_size: many; j_call: TRBJ2-1
cdr3_aa: CASSGGTSGSEFF; cdr3_nt: TGCGCCAGCAGTGGGGGGACTAGCGGGAGTGAGTTCTTC; d_call: TRBD2; v_call: TRBV10-1; clone_size: .; j_call: TRBJ2-1
cdr3_aa: CASSDRPDREGNQPQHF; cdr3_nt: TGTGCCAGCAGTGACCGCCCGGACAGGGAAGGCAATCAGCCCCAGCATTTT; d_call: TRBD1; v_call: TRBV2; clone_size: many; j_call: TRBJ1-5
cdr3_aa: CASSAGGTDTQYF; cdr3_nt: TGTGCCAGCAGCGCCGGGGGGACAGATACGCAGTATTTT; d_call: TRBD2; v_call: TRBV9; clone_size: .; j_call: TRBJ2-3
cdr3_aa: CASTTGGTPGNTIYF; cdr3_nt: TGTGCCAGCACCACGGGGGGGACCCCCGGAAACACCATATATTTT; d_call: .; v_call: TRBV9; clone_size: many; j_call: TRBJ1-3
cdr3_aa: CASSFKALSRGNTDTQYF; cdr3_nt: TGTGCCAGCAGCTTTAAAGCCCTCAGCAGGGGAAACACAGATACGCAGTATTTT; d_call: .; v_call: TRBV7-2; clone_size: many; j_call: TRBJ2-3
cdr3_aa: CASSLGVLEQYF; cdr3_nt: TGTGCCAGCAGCTTAGGGGTCCTGGAGCAGTACTTC; d_call: .; v_call: TRBV7-8; clone_size: .; j_call: TRBJ2-7
cdr3_aa: CASSSGQGTDTQYF; cdr3_nt: TGTGCCAGCAGCTCCGGACAGGGCACAGATACGCAGTATTTT; d_call: TRBD1; v_call: TRBV11-2; clone_size: many; j_call: TRBJ2-3
cdr3_aa: CATSRKQGEGSPLHF; cdr3_nt: TGTGCCACCAGCAGGAAACAGGGCGAGGGCTCACCCCTCCACTTT; d_call: .; v_call: TRBV15; clone_size: few; j_call: TRBJ1-6
cdr3_aa: CASTFRGRATDTQYF; cdr3_nt: TGTGCCAGTACCTTTAGGGGGAGGGCAACAGATACGCAGTATTTT; d_call: .; v_call: TRBV19; clone_size: .; j_call: TRBJ2-3
cdr3_aa: CASTETGRATEAFF; cdr3_nt: TGTGCCAGCACTGAAACAGGGCGGGCCACTGAAGCTTTCTTT; d_call: .; v_call: TRBV6-1; clone_size: many; j_call: TRBJ1-1
cdr3_aa: CASSGQGYTEAFF; cdr3_nt: TGTGCCAGCAGTGGTCAGGGGTACACTGAAGCTTTCTTT; d_call: .; v_call: TRBV6-1; clone_size: many; j_call: TRBJ1-1
cdr3_aa: CASSSGLAGDADTQYF; cdr3_nt: TGTGCCAGCAGCTCTGGACTAGCGGGAGATGCAGATACGCAGTATTTT; d_call: TRBD2; v_call: TRBV7-2; clone_size: few; j_call: TRBJ2-3
cdr3_aa: CASSRGSGVGMNTEAFF; cdr3_nt: TGCGCCAGCAGCCGTGGTTCAGGGGTGGGCATGAACACTGAAGCTTTCTTT; d_call: .; v_call: TRBV5-1; clone_size: .; j_call: TRBJ1-1
cdr3_aa: CASSSLRLAGVGGTGELFF; cdr3_nt: TGTGCCAGCAGTTCCCTAAGACTAGCGGGAGTGGGCGGCACCGGGGAGCTGTTTTTT; d_call: TRBD2; v_call: TRBV28; clone_size: .; j_call: TRBJ2-2
cdr3_aa: CASKVRPGPTEAFF; cdr3_nt: TGTGCCAGTAAGGTACGCCCGGGGCCCACTGAAGCTTTCTTT; d_call: .; v_call: TRBV19; clone_size: many; j_call: TRBJ1-1
cdr3_aa: CASRKTTGNEQYF; cdr3_nt: TGTGCCAGTAGGAAGACGACAGGGAACGAGCAGTACTTC; d_call: TRBD1; v_call: TRBV19; clone_size: many; j_call: TRBJ2-7
cdr3_aa: CASGPLEQVRTEAFF; cdr3_nt: TGTGCCAGCGGACCTTTGGAACAGGTGAGGACTGAAGCTTTCTTT; d_call: .; v_call: TRBV3-2; clone_size: few; j_call: TRBJ1-1
cdr3_aa: CASSQGGVGIGAKNIQYF; cdr3_nt: TGCGCCAGCAGCCAAGGGGGTGTGGGGATTGGGGCCAAAAACATTCAGTACTTC; d_call: .; v_call: TRBV4-3; clone_size: .; j_call: TRBJ2-4
cdr3_aa: CAITAGGRRSGELFF; cdr3_nt: TGTGCCATCACGGCCGGGGGGAGGAGGTCCGGGGAGCTGTTTTTT; d_call: TRBD2; v_call: TRBV10-3; clone_size: many; j_call: TRBJ2-2
cdr3_aa: CASDRGTSGYTDTQYF; cdr3_nt: TGTGCCAGCGACAGGGGGACTAGCGGATACACAGATACGCAGTATTTT; d_call: TRBD2; v_call: TRBV12-3/TRBV12-4; clone_size: .; j_call: TRBJ2-3